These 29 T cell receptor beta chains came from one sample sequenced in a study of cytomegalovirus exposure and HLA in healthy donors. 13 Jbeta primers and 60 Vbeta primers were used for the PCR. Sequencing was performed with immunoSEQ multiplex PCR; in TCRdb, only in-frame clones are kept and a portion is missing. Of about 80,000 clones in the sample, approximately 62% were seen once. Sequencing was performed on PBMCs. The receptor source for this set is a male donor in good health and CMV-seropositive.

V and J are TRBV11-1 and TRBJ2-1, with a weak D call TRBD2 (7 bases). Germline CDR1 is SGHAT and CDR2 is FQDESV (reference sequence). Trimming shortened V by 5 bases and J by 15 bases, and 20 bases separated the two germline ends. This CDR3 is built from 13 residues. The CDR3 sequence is CASSLPDWGGLFF. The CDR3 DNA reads TGTGCCAGCAGCCTTCCGGACTGGGGGGGGCTGTTCTTC.

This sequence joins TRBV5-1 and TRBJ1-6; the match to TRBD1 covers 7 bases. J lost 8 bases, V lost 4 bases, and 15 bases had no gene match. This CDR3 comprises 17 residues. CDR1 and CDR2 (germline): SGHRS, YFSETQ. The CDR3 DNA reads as TGCGCCAGCAGCCTAGACAGGGCAGGGGGGCCTGATTCACCCCTCCACTTT. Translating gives CASSLDRAGGPDSPLHF.

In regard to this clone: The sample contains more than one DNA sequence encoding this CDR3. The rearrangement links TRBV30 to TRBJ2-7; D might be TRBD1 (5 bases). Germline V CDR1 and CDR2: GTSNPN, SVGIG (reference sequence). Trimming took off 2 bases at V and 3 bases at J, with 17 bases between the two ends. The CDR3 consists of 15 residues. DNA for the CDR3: TGTGCCTGGAGTCTTCCCCGCGACAGCTTCTACGAGCAGTACTTC. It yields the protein CAWSLPRDSFYEQYF.

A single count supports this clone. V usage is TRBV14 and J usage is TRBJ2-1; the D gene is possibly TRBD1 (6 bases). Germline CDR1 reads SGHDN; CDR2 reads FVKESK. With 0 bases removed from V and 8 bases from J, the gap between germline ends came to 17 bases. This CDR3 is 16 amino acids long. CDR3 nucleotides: TGTGCCAGCAGCCAAGAGGGTCCAGGGGTAAGGTATGAGCAGTTCTTC. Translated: CASSQEGPGVRYEQFF. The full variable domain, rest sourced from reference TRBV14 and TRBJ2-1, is EAGVTQFPSHSVIEKGQTVTLRCDPISGHDNLYWYRRVMGKEIKFLLHFVKESKQDESGMPNNRFLAERTGGTYSTLKVQPAELEDSGVYFCASSQEGPGVRYEQFFGPGTRLTVL.

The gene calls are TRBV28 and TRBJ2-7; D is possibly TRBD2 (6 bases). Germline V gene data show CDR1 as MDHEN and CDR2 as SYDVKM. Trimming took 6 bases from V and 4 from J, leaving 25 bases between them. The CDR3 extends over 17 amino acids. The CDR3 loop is CASRISLEGSPWYEQYF. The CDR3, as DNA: TGTGCCAGCAGAATCAGTTTGGAGGGGTCCCCTTGGTACGAGCAGTACTTC.

CDR3 coding DNA: TGTGCCAGCTCACTCACAGGGTCGGGAGGAAACACCATATATTTT. This translates into CASSLTGSGGNTIYF. This chain links TRBV18 with TRBJ1-3, with D perhaps TRBD1 (6 bases). Trimming removed 4 bases at V and 4 bases at J, with 14 bases between. Germline-derived CDR1 and CDR2 are KGHSH and LQKENI. The CDR3 totals 15 residues.

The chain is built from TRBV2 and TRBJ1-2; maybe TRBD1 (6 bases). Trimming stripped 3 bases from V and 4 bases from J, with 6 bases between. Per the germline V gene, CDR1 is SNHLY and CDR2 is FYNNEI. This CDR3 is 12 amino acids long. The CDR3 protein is CASSDRGYGYTF. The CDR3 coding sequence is TGTGCCAGCAGTGACAGGGGCTATGGCTACACCTTC.

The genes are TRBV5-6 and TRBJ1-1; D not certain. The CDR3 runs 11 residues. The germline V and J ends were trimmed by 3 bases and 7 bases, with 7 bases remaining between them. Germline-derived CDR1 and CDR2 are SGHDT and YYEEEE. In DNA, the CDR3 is TGTGCCAGCAGCTACGGTTATGAAGCTTTCTTT. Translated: CASSYGYEAFF. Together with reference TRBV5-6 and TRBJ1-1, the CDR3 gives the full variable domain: DAGVTQSPTHLIKTRGQQVTLRCSPKSGHDTVSWYQQALGQGPQFIFQYYEEEERQRGNFPDRFSGHQFPNYSSELNVNALLLGDSALYLCASSYGYEAFFGQGTRLTVV.

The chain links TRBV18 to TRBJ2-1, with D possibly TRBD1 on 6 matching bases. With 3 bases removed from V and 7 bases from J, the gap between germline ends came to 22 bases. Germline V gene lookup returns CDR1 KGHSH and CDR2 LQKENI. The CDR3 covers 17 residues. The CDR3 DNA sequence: TGTGCCAGCTCACCCCTGGGTCAGGGGAAAGCAGGGAATGAGCAGTTCTTC. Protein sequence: CASSPLGQGKAGNEQFF.

In DNA form, the CDR3 reads TGTGCCACCAGCGAAACGGGACAGACATCCTACGAGCAGTACTTC. This sequence encodes CATSETGQTSYEQYF. This sequence joins TRBV15 and TRBJ2-7, with 7 bases matching TRBD1. Germline V gene lookup returns CDR1 LNHNV and CDR2 YYDKDF (reference sequence). CDR3 length: 15 amino acids. Trimming cost V 5 bases and J 1 base; bases outside gene matches: 8.

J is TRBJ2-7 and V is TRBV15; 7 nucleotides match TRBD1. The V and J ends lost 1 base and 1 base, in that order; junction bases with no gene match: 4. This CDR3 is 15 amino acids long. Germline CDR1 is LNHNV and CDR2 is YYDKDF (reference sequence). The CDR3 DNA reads TGTGCCACCAGCAGAGGTTTGACAGGGTCCTACGAGCAGTACTTC. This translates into CATSRGLTGSYEQYF.

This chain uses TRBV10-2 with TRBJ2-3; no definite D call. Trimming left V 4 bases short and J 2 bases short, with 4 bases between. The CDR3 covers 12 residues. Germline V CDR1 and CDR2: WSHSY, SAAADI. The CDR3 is CASSVATDTQYF. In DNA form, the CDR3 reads TGCGCCAGCAGTGTAGCCACAGATACGCAGTATTTT.

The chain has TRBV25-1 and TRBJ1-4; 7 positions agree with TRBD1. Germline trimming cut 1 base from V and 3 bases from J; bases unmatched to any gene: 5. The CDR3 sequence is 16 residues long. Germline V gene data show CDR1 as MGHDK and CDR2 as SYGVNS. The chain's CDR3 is CASSESGGLPNEKLFF. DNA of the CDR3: TGTGCCAGCAGTGAATCAGGGGGGTTACCTAATGAAAAACTGTTTTTT.

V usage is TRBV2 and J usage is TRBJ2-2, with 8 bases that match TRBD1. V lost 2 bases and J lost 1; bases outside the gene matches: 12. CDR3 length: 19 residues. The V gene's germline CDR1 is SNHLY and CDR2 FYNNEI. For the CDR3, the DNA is TGTGCCAGCAGTGAAAGCCAGGGGGCCTACCGATTGAACACCGGGGAGCTGTTTTTT. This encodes CASSESQGAYRLNTGELFF.

CDR3 protein: CASSQRVGGRARHEQYF. The CDR3 bases are TGTGCCAGCAGCCAAAGAGTAGGGGGAAGGGCGCGCCACGAGCAGTACTTC. The rearrangement uses TRBV7-2 and TRBJ2-7; D is perhaps TRBD1 (6 bases). This CDR3 contains 17 residues. V shed 5 bases and J shed 5 bases, with 25 bases lying between them. Germline lookup yields CDR1 SGHTA and CDR2 FQGNSA.

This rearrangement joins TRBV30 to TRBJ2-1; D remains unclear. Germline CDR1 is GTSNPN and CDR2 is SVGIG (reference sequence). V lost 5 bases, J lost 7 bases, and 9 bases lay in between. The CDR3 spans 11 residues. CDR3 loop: CAWGLGNEQFF. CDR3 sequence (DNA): TGTGCCTGGGGTCTCGGGAATGAGCAGTTCTTC.

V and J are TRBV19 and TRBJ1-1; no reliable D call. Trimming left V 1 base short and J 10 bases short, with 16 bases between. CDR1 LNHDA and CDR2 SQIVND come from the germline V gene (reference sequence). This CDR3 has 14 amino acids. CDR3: CASSIGESPDGAFF. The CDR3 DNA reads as TGTGCCAGTAGTATAGGAGAGAGCCCTGATGGAGCTTTCTTT.

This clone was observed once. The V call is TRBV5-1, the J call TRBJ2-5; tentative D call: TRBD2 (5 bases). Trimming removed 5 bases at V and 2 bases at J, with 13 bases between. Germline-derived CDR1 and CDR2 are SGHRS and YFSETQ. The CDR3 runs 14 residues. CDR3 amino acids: CASRGSGIQETQYF. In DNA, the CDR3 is TGCGCCAGCAGAGGTTCCGGGATACAAGAGACCCAGTACTTC.

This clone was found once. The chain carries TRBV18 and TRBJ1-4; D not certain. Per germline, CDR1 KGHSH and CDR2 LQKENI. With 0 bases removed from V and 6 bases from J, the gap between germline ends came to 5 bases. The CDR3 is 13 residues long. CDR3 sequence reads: CASSPPSDEKLFF. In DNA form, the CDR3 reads TGTGCCAGCTCACCACCCTCGGATGAAAAACTGTTTTTT.

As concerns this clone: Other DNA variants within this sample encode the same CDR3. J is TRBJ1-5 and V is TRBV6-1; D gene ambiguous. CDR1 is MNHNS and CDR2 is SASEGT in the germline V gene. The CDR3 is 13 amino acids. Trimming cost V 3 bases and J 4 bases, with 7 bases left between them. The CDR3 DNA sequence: TGTGCCAGCAGTGAGGGCAGAAATCAGCCCCAGCATTTT. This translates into CASSEGRNQPQHF.

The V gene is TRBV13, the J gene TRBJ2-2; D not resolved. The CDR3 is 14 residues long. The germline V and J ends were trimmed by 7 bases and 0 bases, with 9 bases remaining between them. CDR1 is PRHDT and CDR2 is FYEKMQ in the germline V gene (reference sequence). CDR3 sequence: CASTRSSNTGELFF. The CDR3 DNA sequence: TGTGCCAGCACCAGGTCATCGAACACCGGGGAGCTGTTTTTT. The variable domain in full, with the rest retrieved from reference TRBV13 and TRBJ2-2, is AAGVIQSPRHLIKEKRETATLKCYPIPRHDTVYWYQQGPGQDPQFLISFYEKMQSDKGSIPDRFSAQQFSDYHSELNMSSLELGDSALYFCASTRSSNTGELFFGEGSRLTVL.

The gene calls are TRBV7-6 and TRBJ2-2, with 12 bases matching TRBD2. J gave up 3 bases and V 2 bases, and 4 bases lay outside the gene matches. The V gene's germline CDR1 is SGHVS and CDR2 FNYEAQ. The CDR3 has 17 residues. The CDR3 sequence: CASSLTSGGPYTGELFF. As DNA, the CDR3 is TGTGCCAGCAGCTTAACTAGCGGGGGGCCCTACACCGGGGAGCTGTTTTTT.

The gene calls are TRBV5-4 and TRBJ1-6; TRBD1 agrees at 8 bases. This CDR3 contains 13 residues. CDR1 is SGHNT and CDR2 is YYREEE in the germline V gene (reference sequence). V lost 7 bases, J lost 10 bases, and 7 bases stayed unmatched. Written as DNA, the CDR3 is TGTGCCAGCTCGGACAGGGCACGGTCACCCCTCCACTTT. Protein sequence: CASSDRARSPLHF.

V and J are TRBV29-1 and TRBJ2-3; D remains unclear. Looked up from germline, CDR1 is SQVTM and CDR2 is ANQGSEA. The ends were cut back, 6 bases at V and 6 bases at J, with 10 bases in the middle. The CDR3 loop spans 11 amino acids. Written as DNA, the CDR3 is TGCAGCGTCCGAAGAGCGGATACGCAGTATTTT. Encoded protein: CSVRRADTQYF.

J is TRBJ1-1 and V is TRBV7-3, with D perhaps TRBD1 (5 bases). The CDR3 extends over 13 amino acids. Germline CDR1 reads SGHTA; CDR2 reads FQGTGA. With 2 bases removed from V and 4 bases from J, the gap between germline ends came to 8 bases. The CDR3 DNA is TGTGCCAGCAGCTTATCCCAGGGCACTGAAGCTTTCTTT. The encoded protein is CASSLSQGTEAFF.

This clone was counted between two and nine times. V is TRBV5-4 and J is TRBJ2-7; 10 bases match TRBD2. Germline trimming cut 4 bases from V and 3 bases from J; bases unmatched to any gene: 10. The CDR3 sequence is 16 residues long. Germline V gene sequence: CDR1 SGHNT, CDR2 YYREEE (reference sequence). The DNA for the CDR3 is TGTGCCAGCAGCCGCGTCGGACTAGCGGCAGACTACGAGCAGTACTTC. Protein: CASSRVGLAADYEQYF.

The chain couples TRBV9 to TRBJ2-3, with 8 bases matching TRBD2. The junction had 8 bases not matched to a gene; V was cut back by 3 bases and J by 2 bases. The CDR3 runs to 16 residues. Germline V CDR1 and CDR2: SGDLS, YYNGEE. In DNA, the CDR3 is TGTGCCAGCAGCGCCCTCGTCGGGGGGGCCACAGATACGCAGTATTTT. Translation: CASSALVGGATDTQYF.

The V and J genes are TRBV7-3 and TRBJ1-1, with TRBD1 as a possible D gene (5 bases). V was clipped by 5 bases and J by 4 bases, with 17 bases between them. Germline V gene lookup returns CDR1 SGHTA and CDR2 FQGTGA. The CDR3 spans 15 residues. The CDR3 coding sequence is TGTGCCAGCAGCCCCAGCCGGGACTTAGCCACTGAAGCTTTCTTT. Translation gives CASSPSRDLATEAFF.

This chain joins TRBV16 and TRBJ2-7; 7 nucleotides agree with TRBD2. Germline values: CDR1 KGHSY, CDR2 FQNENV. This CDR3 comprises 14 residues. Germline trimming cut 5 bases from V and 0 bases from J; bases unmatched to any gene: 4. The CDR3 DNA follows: TGTGCCAGCAGCGGCGCGGGGGTCTCCTACGAGCAGTACTTC. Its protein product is CASSGAGVSYEQYF.